These 19 T cell receptor beta chains were sequenced from one sample in a study of blood T cell repertoires in COVID-19. The protocol was immunoSEQ multiplex PCR, while the TCRdb copy is restricted to in-frame clones and leaves out a portion. The table lists roughly 45,000 clones, about nine tenths of them singletons. Sample: peripheral blood. The receptors here all came from a human donor in a cohort sampled during active COVID-19.

CDR3 bases: TGTGCCAGTAGTGGAGAGGGCCGCGGGTTCTATGGCTACACCTTC. This translates into CASSGEGRGFYGYTF. The V gene is TRBV19, the J gene TRBJ1-2; no clear D. The V end lost 5 bases, the J end lost 4 bases, and 17 bases lay between the germline ends. The CDR3 has 15 residues. In germline, CDR1 is LNHDA, CDR2 SQIVND (reference sequence).

The rearrangement links TRBV5-1 to TRBJ1-6; 7 bases agree with TRBD1. Germline V lookup: CDR1 SGHRS, CDR2 YFSETQ. The CDR3 is made up of 16 amino acids. The V and J ends lost 3 bases and 6 bases, in that order; junction bases with no gene match: 9. This CDR3 reads CASSSETGNGNSPLHF. The CDR3 nucleotides are TGCGCCAGCAGCTCAGAGACAGGGAACGGTAATTCACCCCTCCACTTT.

Here the CDR3 DNA reads TGTGCCAGCAGAGGCAGGGTGGAGGAAAAACTGTTTTTT. Translating gives CASRGRVEEKLFF. This rearrangement joins TRBV6-6 to TRBJ1-4, with D possibly matching TRBD1 (5 bases). The CDR3 covers 13 residues. Germline V CDR1 and CDR2: MNHNY, SVGAGI (reference sequence). Trimming took 6 bases from V and 8 from J, leaving 13 bases between them.

The genes are TRBV10-3 and TRBJ2-7; 9 nucleotides match TRBD1. Looked up from germline, CDR1 is ENHRY and CDR2 is SYGVKD. The CDR3 contains 15 residues. Trimming cost V 4 bases and J 3 bases; bases outside gene matches: 7. The CDR3 DNA reads TGTGCCATCAGTGCCGGGACAGGGAGGAACTACGAGCAGTACTTC. Protein sequence: CAISAGTGRNYEQYF.

The V gene is TRBV9, the J gene TRBJ1-6, with D possibly being TRBD1 (6 bases). Trimming shortened V by 4 bases and J by 6 bases, and 14 bases separated the two germline ends. The CDR3 sequence is 15 residues long. The germline V gene encodes CDR1 SGDLS and CDR2 YYNGEE. This CDR3 reads CASSLGGPGNSPLHF. In nucleotides, the CDR3 is TGTGCCAGCAGCCTCGGGGGGCCGGGTAATTCACCCCTCCACTTT. Looking up the rest from reference TRBV9 and TRBJ1-6 gives the full variable domain: DSGVTQTPKHLITATGQRVTLRCSPRSGDLSVYWYQQSLDQGLQFLIQYYNGEERAKGNILERFSAQQFPDLHSELNLSSLELGDSALYFCASSLGGPGNSPLHFGNGTRLTVT.

This clone was recorded once. The chain is built from TRBV19 and TRBJ2-7, with a weak D call TRBD1 (6 bases). Germline CDR1 reads LNHDA; CDR2 reads SQIVND (reference sequence). There are 14 residues in the CDR3. The V gene lost 2 bases and the J gene lost 4 bases, with 12 bases spanning the gap. CDR3 sequence: CASSIRDTSYEQYF. In DNA form, the CDR3 reads TGTGCCAGTAGTATACGGGACACTTCTTACGAGCAGTACTTC.

The CDR3 region is CASSPPNPGQENYGYTF. The CDR3 DNA reads TGTGCCAGCTCACCACCGAACCCGGGACAGGAGAACTATGGCTACACCTTC. This chain links TRBV18 with TRBJ1-2, with 8 bases fitting TRBD1. This CDR3 has 17 residues. Germline V lookup: CDR1 KGHSH, CDR2 LQKENI. Trimming took 0 bases from V and 2 from J; bases not matched to a gene: 8.

The rearrangement joins TRBV6-5 to TRBJ2-1; the match to TRBD2 covers 13 bases. J gave up 6 bases and V 6 bases, and 5 bases lay outside the gene matches. Germline lookup yields CDR1 MNHEY and CDR2 SVGAGI. This CDR3 is 15 amino acids long. In nucleotides, the CDR3 is TGTGCCAGCAGATCACTAGCGGGGGGGTCCAATGAGCAGTTCTTC. Translating it yields CASRSLAGGSNEQFF.

This sequence joins TRBV5-1 and TRBJ2-7, with D hard to call. From germline, CDR1 is SGHRS and CDR2 YFSETQ. This CDR3 contains 14 residues. V gave up 0 bases and J gave up 6 bases, with 13 bases separating them. The CDR3 DNA sequence: TGCGCCAGCAGCTTGGAATCATATGAGGTCGAGCAGTACTTC. Protein: CASSLESYEVEQYF.

The V and J genes are TRBV4-2 and TRBJ1-6; a weak D match, TRBD1 (6 bases). The CDR3 runs to 15 residues. Germline V gene lookup returns CDR1 LGHNA and CDR2 YNFKEQ. V was pared by 3 bases and J by 10 bases, with 16 bases between. The CDR3 loop is CASSHSPGVESPLHF. CDR3 bases: TGTGCCAGCAGCCATTCTCCAGGGGTAGAATCACCCCTCCACTTT.

The chain employs TRBV7-2 and TRBJ1-1; weak D call: TRBD1 (5 bases). The CDR3 extends over 14 amino acids. Germline lookup yields CDR1 SGHTA and CDR2 FQGNSA. Trimming took off 5 bases at V and 1 base at J, with 11 bases between the two ends. This CDR3 reads CASSPRGGNTEAFF. Written as DNA, the CDR3 is TGTGCCAGCAGCCCCCGGGGGGGGAACACTGAAGCTTTCTTT.

This chain uses TRBV6-2 or TRBV6-3 with TRBJ2-7, with 10 bases that match TRBD2. Trimming removed 4 bases from V and 5 bases from J; junction bases left unmatched: 8. The CDR3 sequence is 15 residues long. Per germline, CDR1 MNHEY and CDR2 SVGEGT. This CDR3 reads CASSFLTSGVDEQYF. CDR3 nucleotides: TGTGCCAGCAGTTTCCTCACTAGCGGGGTAGACGAGCAGTACTTC.

The chain couples TRBV5-4 to TRBJ2-7; perhaps TRBD1 as D (6 bases). Germline CDR1 is SGHNT and CDR2 is YYREEE (reference sequence). V was clipped by 4 bases and J by 4 bases, with 18 bases between them. The CDR3 loop spans 15 amino acids. In nucleotides, the CDR3 is TGTGCCAGCAGCCCCCGACAGGAGAGGGTGTACGAGCAGTACTTC. Amino acids: CASSPRQERVYEQYF.

The gene calls are TRBV3-1 (or the pseudogene TRBV3-2) and TRBJ1-4; tentative D call: TRBD1 (6 bases). Germline V gives CDR1 LGHDT, CDR2 YNNKEL (reference sequence). The CDR3 runs 14 residues. V lost 1 base and J 6 bases, leaving 9 bases between the germline ends. CDR3 in DNA: TGTGCCAGCAGCCAAGGCAGGGGCGATGAAAAACTGTTTTTT. Amino acid sequence: CASSQGRGDEKLFF.

The chain combines TRBV3-1 (or the pseudogene TRBV3-2) with TRBJ1-1; 7 nucleotides align to TRBD1. The CDR3 extends over 15 amino acids. The V segment lost 2 bases and the J segment 7 bases; nucleotides outside the gene matches: 10. The V gene's germline CDR1 is LGHDT and CDR2 YNNKEL (reference sequence). The CDR3 bases are TGTGCCAGCAGCCAACATAGTCAGGGGGTGGGTGAAGCTTTCTTT. Translation: CASSQHSQGVGEAFF.

The chain uses TRBV9 and TRBJ1-2; D unresolved. The V end lost 1 base, the J end lost 4 bases, and 5 bases lay between the germline ends. Looked up from germline, CDR1 is SGDLS and CDR2 is YYNGEE. The CDR3 is 12 amino acids. The CDR3 region is CASSVNSYGYTF. CDR3 DNA: TGTGCCAGCAGCGTAAACAGCTATGGCTACACCTTC.

The rearrangement joins TRBV12-3 or TRBV12-4 to TRBJ1-2, with D unresolved. The V gene lost 3 bases and the J gene lost 6 bases, with 8 bases spanning the gap. The CDR3 is 12 residues long. The CDR3 DNA reads as TGTGCCAGCAGTTTCCACATGGATGGCTACACCTTC. Protein sequence: CASSFHMDGYTF.

The chain has TRBV3-1 (or the pseudogene TRBV3-2) and TRBJ1-2, with D hard to call. V was cut by 0 bases and J by 5 bases, with 16 bases left in between. This CDR3 region has 16 residues. Germline lookup yields CDR1 LGHDT and CDR2 YNNKEL (reference sequence). The CDR3, as DNA: TGTGCCAGCAGCCAAGATAAGCGCAATATGGGTTATGGCTACACCTTC. Protein sequence: CASSQDKRNMGYGYTF.

The rearrangement joins TRBV6-2 or TRBV6-3 to TRBJ1-5; D unclear. Looked up from germline, CDR1 is MNHEY and CDR2 is SVGEGT. The V gene lost 5 bases and the J gene lost 7 bases, with 18 bases spanning the gap. The CDR3 has 15 residues. CDR3 nucleotides: TGTGCCAGCAGTCCCCGTGGAGGCCGTACCCAGCCCCAGCATTTT. Translation: CASSPRGGRTQPQHF.